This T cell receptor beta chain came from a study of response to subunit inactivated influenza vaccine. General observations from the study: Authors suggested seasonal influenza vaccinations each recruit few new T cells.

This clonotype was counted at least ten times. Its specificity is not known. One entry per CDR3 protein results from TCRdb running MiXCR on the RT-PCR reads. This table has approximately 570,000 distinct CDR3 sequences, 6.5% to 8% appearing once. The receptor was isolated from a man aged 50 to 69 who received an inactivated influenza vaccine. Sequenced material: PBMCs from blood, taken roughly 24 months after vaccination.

The chain's CDR3 is CASKPVGLAGVYEQYF. In nucleotides, the CDR3 is TGTGCCAGCAAACCGGTAGGACTAGCGGGAGTATACGAGCAGTACTTC. The chain joins TRBV28 to TRBJ2-7; 13 bases line up with TRBD2. CDR3 length: 16 residues. V gave up 7 bases and J gave up 4 bases; unmatched junction bases: 10. Germline-derived CDR1 and CDR2 are MDHEN and SYDVKM. The complete variable domain, with remaining parts taken from reference TRBV28 and TRBJ2-7, reads DVKVTQSSRYLVKRTGEKVFLECVQDMDHENMFWYRQDPGLGLRLIYFSYDVKMKEKGDIPEGYSVSREKKERFSLILESASTNQTSMYLCASKPVGLAGVYEQYFGPGTRLTVT.